The 23 T cell receptor beta chains below all came from one sample that was sequenced in a study of shared clonotypes between healthy human individuals. Clones were read by immunoSEQ multiplex PCR, and TCRdb kept only the in-frame ones, dropping some. Of fewer than 650,000 clones in the sample, around three quarters were seen once. Sequenced input: PBMCs. The receptors originated from a woman aged 40 to 55 in good health. Some clones in this sample may be carry-over from other donors' samples.

The chain uses TRBV19 and TRBJ2-1; 11 positions agree with TRBD2. Germline values: CDR1 LNHDA, CDR2 SQIVND (reference sequence). Trimming took 8 bases from V and 7 from J; bases not matched to a gene: 10. This CDR3 region has 15 residues. For the CDR3, the DNA is TGTGCCAGTGGAGGGCTAGCGGGAGGAAGGAATGAGCAGTTCTTC. This encodes CASGGLAGGRNEQFF.

Details on this clone: This may arise from a read error, as a much more abundant clone is one base away. The V and J genes are TRBV14 and TRBJ2-7; D remains ambiguous. This CDR3 spans 12 amino acids. Trimming pared 3 bases from V and 3 bases from J, leaving 6 bases between. CDR1 is SGHDN, CDR2 FVKESK, per germline. The CDR3 bases are TGTGCCAGCAGCCAGGTCAGCTACGAGCAGTACTTC. This translates into CASSQVSYEQYF.

Concerning this clone: Just one base apart from a much larger clone, this may be a read error. The chain joins TRBV30 to TRBJ1-3, with D uncertain. The CDR3 consists of 13 residues. Germline V lookup: CDR1 GTSNPN, CDR2 SVGIG (reference sequence). DNA for the CDR3: TGTACCTGCCACCGCGGTTCTGAAAACACCATATATTTT. Translation: CTCHRGSENTIYF. Looking up the rest from reference TRBV30 and TRBJ1-3 gives the full variable domain: SQTIHQWPATLVQPVGSPLSLECTVEGTSNPNLYWYRQAAGRGLQLLFYSVGIGQISSEVPQNLSASRPQDRQFILSSKKLLLSDSGFYLCTCHRGSENTIYFGEGSWLTVV.

The chain links TRBV18 to TRBJ2-1, with 8 bases identical to TRBD2. J gave up 9 bases and V 2 bases, and 15 bases lay outside the gene matches. The CDR3 covers 17 residues. In germline, CDR1 is KGHSH, CDR2 LQKENI. The CDR3 reads CASSPVAGGSILREQFF. The CDR3 DNA sequence: TGTGCCAGCTCACCAGTTGCGGGAGGCAGCATTCTTCGTGAGCAGTTCTTC.

The chain has TRBV5-4 and TRBJ2-1; 7 bases fit TRBD2. The CDR3 loop spans 12 amino acids. Trimming removed 4 bases from V and 14 bases from J; junction bases left unmatched: 9. Germline V CDR1 and CDR2: SGHNT, YYREEE (reference sequence). Here the CDR3 DNA reads TGTGCCAGCAGCAGCCCGGGGGGAGTGAAGTTCTTC. It specifies CASSSPGGVKFF.

Points on this clone: The same CDR3 also results from other DNA sequences found in this sample. This chain connects TRBV30 to TRBJ2-7; D is uncertain. V was pared by 2 bases and J by 2 bases, with 4 bases between. The CDR3 loop spans 11 amino acids. In germline, CDR1 is GTSNPN, CDR2 SVGIG (reference sequence). CDR3 sequence: CAWSLAYEQYF. As DNA, the CDR3 is TGTGCCTGGAGTTTAGCCTACGAGCAGTACTTC.

On this clone: This clone may be a read error of a much larger clone one base away. This chain links TRBV6-1 with TRBJ2-7; D remains ambiguous. V lost 1 base and J lost 4, with 14 bases in between. This CDR3 region has 15 residues. The germline V gene encodes CDR1 MNHNS and CDR2 SASEGT. The CDR3, as DNA: TGTGCCAGCAGTGAAGTGGGCGAGTCCCAATACGAGCAGTACTTC. The encoded protein is CASSEVGESQYEQYF.

The chain has TRBV5-8 and TRBJ2-7; D gene ambiguous. Germline V gives CDR1 SGHTS, CDR2 YDEGEE. V lost 2 bases to trimming and J lost 2 bases, with 8 bases between them. This CDR3 has 13 amino acids. CDR3 DNA: TGTGCCAGCAGCTTCGCGTGGGCCTACGAGCAGTACTTC. Protein: CASSFAWAYEQYF.

This clone is a singleton in its sample. The V gene is TRBV19, the J gene TRBJ1-5, with 7 bases identical to TRBD1. The CDR3 sequence is 17 residues long. V shed 2 bases and J 5 bases; nucleotides not matched to a gene: 12. CDR1 is LNHDA, CDR2 SQIVND, per germline (reference sequence). Here the CDR3 reads CASSIRGRGGGDQPQHF. In DNA, the CDR3 is TGTGCCAGTAGTATAAGGGGTCGGGGAGGGGGCGATCAGCCCCAGCATTTT.

The CDR3 reads CASSQQGTQETQYF. CDR3 coding DNA: TGTGCCAGCAGCCAGCAGGGGACCCAAGAGACCCAGTACTTC. This sequence joins TRBV5-4 and TRBJ2-5, with D perhaps matching TRBD1 (6 bases). The V gene lost 4 bases and the J gene lost 1 base, with 11 bases spanning the gap. CDR1 and CDR2 (germline): SGHNT, YYREEE (reference sequence). CDR3 size: 14 residues.

This clone was seen a single time. The V and J genes are TRBV19 and TRBJ1-2; D is unclear. Germline values: CDR1 LNHDA, CDR2 SQIVND (reference sequence). Trimming left V 6 bases short and J 4 bases short, with 24 bases between. The CDR3 is 17 residues long. The DNA for the CDR3 is TGTGCCAGTAGCGACCCCCCCGGGCAGTATAAACCCTATGGCTACACCTTC. It is translated as CASSDPPGQYKPYGYTF.

V and J are TRBV2 and TRBJ2-1; weak D call: TRBD2 (5 bases). Germline-derived CDR1 and CDR2 are SNHLY and FYNNEI. The CDR3 length is 16 residues. Trimming pared 4 bases from V and 2 bases from J, leaving 15 bases between. CDR3 in amino acids: CASSGNRLSPYNEQFF. The CDR3 DNA follows: TGTGCCAGCAGTGGGAACAGACTATCCCCCTACAATGAGCAGTTCTTC. Supplemented by reference TRBV2 and TRBJ2-1, the full variable domain reads EPEVTQTPSHQVTQMGQEVILRCVPISNHLYFYWYRQILGQKVEFLVSFYNNEISEKSEIFDDQFSVERPDGSNFTLKIRSTKLEDSAMYFCASSGNRLSPYNEQFFGPGTRLTVL.

This CDR3 reads CAWETGRDGEKLFF. CDR3 nucleotides: TGTGCCTGGGAGACAGGGCGGGACGGTGAAAAACTGTTTTTT. The rearrangement links TRBV30 to TRBJ1-4, with 7 bases matching TRBD1. Germline loops: CDR1 GTSNPN, CDR2 SVGIG (reference sequence). This CDR3 is built from 14 residues. V gave up 5 bases and J gave up 7 bases; unmatched junction bases: 10.

This clone was seen once. The CDR3 is CASSGWRSSYNEQFF. The CDR3 DNA is TGTGCCAGTAGTGGCTGGAGGAGCTCCTACAATGAGCAGTTCTTC. The chain employs TRBV19 and TRBJ2-1, with D maybe TRBD2 (5 bases). The CDR3 spans 15 residues. In germline, CDR1 is LNHDA, CDR2 SQIVND (reference sequence). Between the trimmed V and J ends, which lost 5 bases and 0 bases, there was a span of 11 bases.

The chain is built from TRBV18 and TRBJ2-1; tentatively, D is TRBD2 (5 bases). The V gene lost 4 bases and the J gene lost 5 bases, with 12 bases spanning the gap. CDR1 and CDR2 from the germline V gene are KGHSH and LQKENI. The CDR3 runs 14 residues. The CDR3 loop is CASSRGPGNNEQFF. CDR3 sequence (DNA): TGTGCCAGCTCACGCGGTCCGGGGAACAATGAGCAGTTCTTC.

The chain links TRBV9 to TRBJ1-3, with D uncertain. The V and J ends lost 4 bases and 0 bases respectively, with 8 bases between them. This CDR3 is 14 amino acids long. Germline V lookup: CDR1 SGDLS, CDR2 YYNGEE. Written as DNA, the CDR3 is TGTGCCAGCAGCACGAAGGCCTCTGGAAACACCATATATTTT. Protein: CASSTKASGNTIYF.

There are many counts of this clone. The V and J genes are TRBV18 and TRBJ1-2, with D tentatively TRBD1 (6 bases). In germline, CDR1 is KGHSH, CDR2 LQKENI. Trimming shortened V by 0 bases and J by 8 bases, and 13 bases separated the two germline ends. CDR3 size: 14 residues. CDR3 amino acids: CASSPPRPGEGYTF. CDR3 nucleotides: TGTGCCAGCTCACCACCGCGGCCAGGGGAGGGCTACACCTTC.

The chain couples TRBV5-4 to TRBJ1-1; a weak D match, TRBD1 (6 bases). The V end lost 4 bases, the J end lost 7 bases, and 8 bases lay between the germline ends. The CDR3 has 11 residues. Germline lookup yields CDR1 SGHNT and CDR2 YYREEE (reference sequence). Written as DNA, the CDR3 is TGTGCCAGCAGCAGGACAGTTGAAGCTTTCTTT. Translating it yields CASSRTVEAFF. Together with reference TRBV5-4 and TRBJ1-1, the CDR3 gives the full variable domain: ETGVTQSPTHLIKTRGQQVTLRCSSQSGHNTVSWYQQALGQGPQFIFQYYREEENGRGNFPPRFSGLQFPNYSSELNVNALELDDSALYLCASSRTVEAFFGQGTRLTVV.

The V call is TRBV30, the J call TRBJ2-5; 14 positions match TRBD2. The CDR3 runs 18 residues. The ends lost 2 bases at V and 8 bases at J; junction bases unmatched: 16. The V gene's germline CDR1 is GTSNPN and CDR2 SVGIG (reference sequence). CDR3 sequence reads: CAWSTPGLAGGKRITQYF. As DNA, the CDR3 is TGTGCCTGGAGTACACCTGGACTAGCGGGAGGAAAAAGGATAACCCAGTACTTC.

The V gene is TRBV18, the J gene TRBJ2-3, with D unclear. Deletions cut 5 bases from V and 2 bases from J, with 5 bases between. Germline V lookup: CDR1 KGHSH, CDR2 LQKENI. This CDR3 comprises 12 residues. The CDR3 region has the DNA TGTGCCAGCTCATCGTCCACAGATACGCAGTATTTT. This gives the protein CASSSSTDTQYF.

This clone was seen repeatedly, ten times or more. Other DNA sequences in this specimen translate into the identical CDR3. This chain connects TRBV5-6 to TRBJ1-5; TRBD1 might be the D (5 bases). Germline values: CDR1 SGHDT, CDR2 YYEEEE. Between the trimmed V and J ends, which lost 0 bases and 7 bases, there was a span of 11 bases. The CDR3 spans 14 residues. The CDR3 sequence: CASSLAGGDQPQHF. In DNA, the CDR3 is TGTGCCAGCAGCTTGGCCGGGGGGGACCAGCCCCAGCATTTT. The whole variable domain, filled in from reference TRBV5-6 and TRBJ1-5, reads DAGVTQSPTHLIKTRGQQVTLRCSPKSGHDTVSWYQQALGQGPQFIFQYYEEEERQRGNFPDRFSGHQFPNYSSELNVNALLLGDSALYLCASSLAGGDQPQHFGDGTRLSIL.

V usage is TRBV30 and J usage is TRBJ2-5; TRBD2 is a possible D gene (5 bases). The DNA end is more similar to TRBJ2-7, so the J call may be wrong. Germline CDR1 GTSNPN, CDR2 SVGIG (reference sequence). The CDR3 covers 11 residues. CDR3 protein: CAWKTGYEQYF. The CDR3 DNA sequence: TGTGCCTGGAAGACGGGATACGAGCAGTACTTC.

V gene TRBV28 combines with J gene TRBJ2-1, with D tentatively TRBD2 (5 bases). V lost 7 bases and J lost 3, with 10 bases in between. The CDR3 has 13 amino acids. From germline, CDR1 is MDHEN and CDR2 SYDVKM. Written as DNA, the CDR3 is TGTGCCAGCACCCCGGGGAGCTACAATGAGCAGTTCTTC. It is translated as CASTPGSYNEQFF.